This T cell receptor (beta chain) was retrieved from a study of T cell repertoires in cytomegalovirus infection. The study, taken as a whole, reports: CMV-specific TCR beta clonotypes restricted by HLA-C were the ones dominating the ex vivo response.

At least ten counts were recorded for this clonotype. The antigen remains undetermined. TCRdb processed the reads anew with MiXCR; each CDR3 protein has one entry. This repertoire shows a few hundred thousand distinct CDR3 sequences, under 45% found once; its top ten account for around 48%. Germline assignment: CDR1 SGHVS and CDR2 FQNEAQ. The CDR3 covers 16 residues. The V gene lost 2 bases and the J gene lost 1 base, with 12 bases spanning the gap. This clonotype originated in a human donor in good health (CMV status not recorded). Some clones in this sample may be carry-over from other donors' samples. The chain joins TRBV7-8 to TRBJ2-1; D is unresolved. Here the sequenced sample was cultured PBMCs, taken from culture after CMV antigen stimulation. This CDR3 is CASSLSGGTSYNEQFF. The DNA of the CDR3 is TGTGCCAGCAGCTTATCGGGCGGCACATCCTACAATGAGCAGTTCTTC.